The sequence of this TCR beta chain was determined in a study of T cell repertoires in cytomegalovirus infection. Study overall: Indications came from public TCR beta signatures; they pointed to CMV infection and to a matching HLA type.

Losses at the gene ends were 6 bases for V and 10 bases for J; bases not matched to a gene: 13. CDR1 is SGHTA, CDR2 FQGNSA, per germline. The CDR3 loop spans 15 amino acids. MiXCR was run by TCRdb on the reads, yielding one entry per CDR3 protein. Among 250,000 to 300,000 distinct CDR3 sequences, less than 25% were seen once, and the ten largest hold roughly 19%. As concerns this clonotype: As yet, its antigen is unknown.

The rearrangement uses TRBV7-2 and TRBJ2-1; TRBD2 matches 9 bases. The sequencing here drew on cultured PBMCs, taken from culture after CMV antigen stimulation. The receptor's source is a human donor in good health (CMV status not recorded). Some clones in this sample may be carry-over from other donors' samples. The chain's CDR3 is CASRPGSLAGTEQFF. The CDR3 DNA is TGTGCCAGCAGACCTGGGAGTCTAGCGGGAACCGAGCAGTTCTTC.